This TCR beta chain was identified in a study of response to subunit inactivated influenza vaccine. Regarding the study as a whole: The authors proposed limited new T cell recruitment per seasonal influenza vaccination.

J gave up 2 bases and V 7 bases, and 5 bases lay outside the gene matches. Germline CDR1 SGDLS, CDR2 YYNGEE. The CDR3 contains 13 residues. MiXCR was run by TCRdb on the RT-PCR reads, yielding one entry per CDR3 protein. This table has about 520,000 distinct CDR3 sequences, 7.2% appearing once. On this clonotype: The antigen remains undetermined.

Specimen: PBMCs from blood, collected around 2 years after vaccination. The clonotype comes from a man between 50 and 75 years old who received an inactivated influenza vaccine. The V and J genes are TRBV9 and TRBJ2-5, with 7 bases aligning to TRBD1. The CDR3 DNA sequence: TGTGCCAGCGGAAGACAGGGACAAGAGACCCAGTACTTC. It codes for CASGRQGQETQYF.